The entry that follows covers one T cell receptor (beta chain) sequence. The antigen it binds to is not known. The input lacks base qualities; no much larger clone sits a single base away. RNA was extracted with the RNeasy kit and roughly 0.45 to 1 ug was reverse transcribed using random hexamers. TCR beta CDR3 regions were amplified with the immunoSEQ multiplex PCR assay covering 54 Vbeta and 13 Jbeta segments. To correct PCR amplification bias, a synthetic template baseline was used for both primer optimization and computational correction. Per the original workflow: Reads were annotated to V, D and J genes per IMGT and analyzed with immunoSEQ Analyzer, keeping only productive sequences. Clonality was calculated as one minus the Shannon entropy normalized by log2 of the number of productive unique sequences. For each patient and control, public and private clones were evaluated within the 100 most prevalent clones. Clones were defined as Susac-specific when absent from the healthy and MS cohorts, from approximately 970 published viral clones and from other ImmuneACCESS disease sequences. The public sequencing data were trimmed at Q25 with fastp and processed into clonotypes with MiXCR by TCRdb, which kept only in-frame beta chains. A single entry per CDR3 protein holds the most common genes and DNA from its merged rows. The V and J calls follow TCRdb's processing rather than the paper's. This sample gives more than 100,000 distinct CDR3 sequences in total; roughly 80% of them show up just once. Roughly 0.5% of the sample goes to the ten largest clones.

Taken from cysteine to phenylalanine, the CDR3 has 14 residues. Only the CDR3 DNA is retained, 42 bases long and in frame from the first base. The V end loses 1 base and the J end loses 5 bases, and a stretch of 12 bases separates them. From a lookup of the germline V gene, CDR1 and CDR2 are SGHVS and FQNEAQ. The record originates from a study of CD8 T cells in Susac syndrome (dated by TCRdb to between 2018 and 2021). With respect to the entire study: Whether CD8+ T cell activation and differentiation in Susac syndrome was antigen driven was tested using repertoire sequencing. Clonality of the CD8+ T cell repertoire was compared between around eleven healthy donors, approximately 14 Susac syndrome patients and 15 or so multiple sclerosis patients. Findings and caveats that apply to the study as a whole: The TCR sequencing and HLA analysis was acknowledged to have included a relatively small number of individuals.

High-throughput TCR beta sequencing profiled peripheral blood CD8+ and CD4+ T cells from healthy donors, Susac syndrome patients and multiple sclerosis patients. Treatment-naive patients with stable or active relapsing-remitting disease fulfilling revised McDonald criteria were used as multiple sclerosis controls. Bulk CD8+ and CD4+ T cells were purified by magnetic negative isolation, whereas CD8+ TEMRA cells were enriched by FACS. Blood was drawn into EDTA tubes, processed within 24 hours, and PBMCs were isolated by density gradient centrifugation. PBMCs destined for TCR sequencing were cryopreserved in liquid nitrogen and later thawed in a 37 °C water bath. A purity of at least 90% was achieved for sorted or isolated CD4+, CD8+ and CD8+ TEMRA cells.

The sequencing sample was made of CD8+ T cells from PBMCs. The chain couples TRBV7-8 to TRBJ2-7, with the D gene not confidently named. The clonotype originates from a human donor with multiple sclerosis. The nucleotide sequence reads as follows: TGTGCCAGCAGCTTAGTGGGTTCTAAAAACGAGCAGTACTTC. This is translated as CASSLVGSKNEQYF.